This TCR beta chain was documented in a study of blood T cells in healthy people across ages. This clonotype was found many times. Primers used in a second PCR of about 7 to 11 cycles were a sample-barcoded 5' primer and a J-beta primer mix. Each CDR3 protein is one row after TCRdb ran MiXCR on the 5' RACE reads. This table has 650,000 to 1,000,000 distinct CDR3 sequences, roughly 34% appearing once. CDR3 length: 19 amino acids. V was clipped by 0 bases and J by 4 bases; unmatched bases: 13. Per germline, CDR1 LGHNA and CDR2 YSLEER. The receptor was isolated from a young man in good health. This chain joins TRBV4-3 and TRBJ2-3; 10 bases fit TRBD2. The source material was blood. The CDR3 DNA is TGCGCCAGCAGCCAAGACAGCGGGGGGGCCGAAGGACGAGCAGATACGCAGTATTTT. Protein product: CASSQDSGGAEGRADTQYF.